Following are 26 T cell receptor beta chains from one sample sequenced in a study of blood T cell repertoires in COVID-19. Sequenced by immunoSEQ multiplex PCR; TCRdb stores in-frame clones only, minus some. The data hold hundreds of thousands of clones, with around 88% observed a single time. Sequences were obtained from PBMCs or T cells enriched from blood (not recorded which). These receptors originate from a woman in her twenties or thirties who had been exposed to COVID-19.

The chain couples TRBV30 to TRBJ1-3, with unresolved D. Between the trimmed V and J ends, which lost 5 bases and 0 bases, there was a span of 5 bases. In germline, CDR1 is GTSNPN, CDR2 SVGIG (reference sequence). This CDR3 comprises 12 residues. The CDR3 sequence: CAWGLSGNTIYF. The CDR3, as DNA: TGTGCCTGGGGGCTCTCTGGAAACACCATATATTTT.

This clone has just a few counts. The J gene is TRBJ1-1, the V gene TRBV4-1, with 10 bases lining up with TRBD1. Losses at the gene ends were 0 bases for V and 3 bases for J; bases not matched to a gene: 10. The CDR3 length is 18 residues. In germline, CDR1 is MGHRA, CDR2 YSYEKL. The CDR3 sequence is CASSQDIGTGVRDTEAFF. DNA for the CDR3: TGCGCCAGCAGCCAAGATATAGGGACAGGGGTCCGGGACACTGAAGCTTTCTTT.

The rearrangement uses TRBV13 and TRBJ1-1, with D possibly TRBD1 on 6 matching bases. This CDR3 contains 14 residues. The germline V and J ends were trimmed by 2 bases and 3 bases, with 10 bases remaining between them. In germline, CDR1 is PRHDT, CDR2 FYEKMQ (reference sequence). The CDR3 DNA reads TGTGCCAGCAGCTTAAGGCAGGGGTACACTGAAGCTTTCTTT. Translating it yields CASSLRQGYTEAFF.

The chain is built from TRBV24-1 and TRBJ2-5, with D perhaps matching TRBD2 (7 bases). The length of the CDR3 is 15 residues. Trimming took 6 bases from V and 2 from J, leaving 15 bases between them. Germline V lookup: CDR1 KGHDR, CDR2 SFDVKD. The CDR3 loop is CATSRTGGHQETQYF. CDR3 bases: TGTGCCACCAGTAGGACGGGGGGCCATCAAGAGACCCAGTACTTC.

The rearrangement uses TRBV9 and TRBJ1-6, with D perhaps matching TRBD1 (6 bases). Germline assignment: CDR1 SGDLS and CDR2 YYNGEE. The ends were cut back, 0 bases at V and 6 bases at J, with 16 bases in the middle. The CDR3 sequence is 17 residues long. CDR3 protein: CASSVDSRGLGNSPLHF. CDR3 DNA: TGTGCCAGCAGCGTAGACTCCAGGGGACTAGGTAATTCACCCCTCCACTTT.

The chain is built from TRBV28 and TRBJ1-2; TRBD1 agrees at 9 bases. Germline loops: CDR1 MDHEN, CDR2 SYDVKM. The V gene end was trimmed by 7 bases and the J gene end by 4 bases; junction bases not matched to a gene: 13. The CDR3 contains 16 residues. CDR3 in amino acids: CASTLRGRTGVYGYTF. As DNA, the CDR3 is TGTGCCAGCACCTTAAGGGGGAGGACAGGGGTCTATGGCTACACCTTC.

The chain recombines TRBV29-1 with TRBJ1-2; 8 bases agree with TRBD1. With V trimmed by 6 bases and J by 6 bases, 6 bases remained unmatched. The germline V gene has CDR1 SQVTM and CDR2 ANQGSEA. The CDR3 contains 12 residues. CDR3 nucleotide sequence: TGCAGCGTCGAGGACAGGGACGATGGCTACACCTTC. Translation: CSVEDRDDGYTF.

The chain links TRBV18 to TRBJ1-1; 7 bases are a match to TRBD1. The CDR3 consists of 15 residues. Germline trimming cut 4 bases from V and 0 bases from J; bases unmatched to any gene: 5. Germline V gives CDR1 KGHSH, CDR2 LQKENI. CDR3 residues: CASSRKGQMNTEAFF. DNA for the CDR3: TGTGCCAGCTCACGGAAGGGACAGATGAACACTGAAGCTTTCTTT.

The chain joins TRBV9 to TRBJ1-1, with unresolved D. Germline values: CDR1 SGDLS, CDR2 YYNGEE. This CDR3 has 16 amino acids. V was trimmed by 0 bases and J by 0 bases, leaving 12 bases between them. The CDR3 nucleotides are TGTGCCAGCAGCGTAGGGGGAGGCACGGTGAACACTGAAGCTTTCTTT. It yields the protein CASSVGGGTVNTEAFF. The full variable domain, in which reference TRBV9 and TRBJ1-1 provide the parts outside the CDR3, is DSGVTQTPKHLITATGQRVTLRCSPRSGDLSVYWYQQSLDQGLQFLIQYYNGEERAKGNILERFSAQQFPDLHSELNLSSLELGDSALYFCASSVGGGTVNTEAFFGQGTRLTVV.

This clone was recorded once. The rearrangement links TRBV19 to TRBJ1-1; TRBD1 aligns across 7 bases. Germline lookup yields CDR1 LNHDA and CDR2 SQIVND (reference sequence). The CDR3 is 17 amino acids. Trimming at V came to 5 bases and at J to 4 bases, leaving 16 bases not matched to a gene. The CDR3 nucleotides are TGTGCCAGTAGTCCGGGGCGCACAGGGGTGGGTAGCACTGAAGCTTTCTTT. Residues: CASSPGRTGVGSTEAFF.

This chain links TRBV29-1 with TRBJ1-2; the D gene is possibly TRBD1 (5 bases). This CDR3 has 13 amino acids. Between the trimmed V and J ends, which lost 1 base and 4 bases, there was a span of 10 bases. The V gene's germline CDR1 is SQVTM and CDR2 ANQGSEA. This CDR3 reads CSVEGRQPYGYTF. CDR3 bases: TGCAGCGTTGAAGGTCGACAGCCCTATGGCTACACCTTC.

The genes are TRBV10-1 and TRBJ1-3; D uncertain. The germline V gene has CDR1 WNHNN and CDR2 SYGVQD (reference sequence). The CDR3 runs to 13 residues. The V gene lost 7 bases and the J gene lost 3 bases, with 10 bases spanning the gap. The CDR3 nucleotides read TGCGCCAGCACAAACAGTGTTGGAAACACCATATATTTT. This sequence encodes CASTNSVGNTIYF.

The rearrangement links TRBV3-1 (or the pseudogene TRBV3-2) to TRBJ1-5; TRBD1 matches 9 bases. The junction had 4 bases not matched to a gene; V was cut back by 3 bases and J by 7 bases. Germline V gives CDR1 LGHDT, CDR2 YNNKEL (reference sequence). This CDR3 is built from 14 residues. The CDR3 loop is CASSQGTGFQPQHF. As DNA, the CDR3 is TGTGCCAGCAGCCAGGGGACAGGGTTCCAGCCCCAGCATTTT.

The J gene is TRBJ1-6, the V gene TRBV27; no firm D call. The germline CDR1 and CDR2 sequences are MNHEY and SMNVEV (reference sequence). The CDR3 sequence is 16 residues long. The V and J ends lost 6 bases and 9 bases respectively, with 21 bases between them. CDR3 DNA sequence: TGTGCCAGCAGCCCTCTCACAGAACCTCTGGGTTCACCCCTCCACTTT. Its protein is CASSPLTEPLGSPLHF.

With regard to this clone: One junction end does not reproduce the germline sequence, and a read error may be involved. V and J are TRBV24-1 and TRBJ2-7; 10 bases match TRBD1. This CDR3 has 12 amino acids. In germline, CDR1 is KGHDR, CDR2 SFDVKD. CDR3 DNA: TGTGCCACCAGTGATCCGGGACAGGGGACCTTCTTC. The encoded protein is CATSDPGQGTFF.

V and J are TRBV3-1 (or the pseudogene TRBV3-2) and TRBJ1-1; D might be TRBD1 (6 bases). CDR1 LGHDT and CDR2 YNNKEL come from the germline V gene (reference sequence). The CDR3 is made up of 16 amino acids. V dropped 5 bases and J dropped 5 bases, with 21 bases sitting between them. The CDR3 DNA follows: TGTGCCAGCAGCTCCCGCTTGCAGGGGCCAAGGACTGAAGCTTTCTTT. Translating it yields CASSSRLQGPRTEAFF.

J is TRBJ2-7 and V is TRBV20-1, with 8 bases aligning to TRBD1. Germline values: CDR1 DFQATT, CDR2 SNEGSKA (reference sequence). The CDR3 has 13 amino acids. V shed 3 bases, J shed 6 bases, and the junction held 7 bases outside the gene matches. CDR3 sequence reads: CSASQGAYSEQYF. CDR3 in DNA: TGCAGTGCTAGTCAGGGGGCGTACTCCGAGCAGTACTTC.

This chain joins TRBV2 and TRBJ1-2, with 9 bases matching TRBD1. Germline values: CDR1 SNHLY, CDR2 FYNNEI. CDR3 length equals 15 residues. V lost 5 bases to trimming and J lost 2 bases; unmatched junction nucleotides: 6. In nucleotides, the CDR3 is TGTGCCAGCAGTACCCTCGGACAGGGGAACTATGGCTACACCTTC. Its protein product is CASSTLGQGNYGYTF.

This chain joins TRBV18 and TRBJ1-1; weak D call: TRBD1 (5 bases). V lost 2 bases and J 1 base, leaving 8 bases between the germline ends. CDR3 length: 14 amino acids. Germline V lookup: CDR1 KGHSH, CDR2 LQKENI. Here the CDR3 reads CASSPSDRNTEAFF. CDR3 bases: TGTGCCAGCTCACCATCCGACAGGAACACTGAAGCTTTCTTT. Full variable domain (missing parts from reference TRBV18 and TRBJ1-1): NAGVMQNPRHLVRRRGQEARLRCSPMKGHSHVYWYRQLPEEGLKFMVYLQKENIIDESGMPKERFSAEFPKEGPSILRIQQVVRGDSAAYFCASSPSDRNTEAFFGQGTRLTVV.

This clone was observed a handful of times. This chain uses TRBV29-1 with TRBJ1-2; 8 nucleotides match TRBD1. Trimming cost V 4 bases and J 8 bases; bases outside gene matches: 9. The CDR3 contains 13 residues. CDR1 is SQVTM and CDR2 is ANQGSEA in the germline V gene. CDR3 in amino acids: CSVGQSGGRGYTF. As DNA, the CDR3 is TGCAGCGTTGGGCAATCAGGGGGCAGGGGCTACACCTTC.

This clone was detected once. The CDR3 DNA is TGTGCCAGCAGCTCACAGGGGGGGAACACTGAAGCTTTCTTT. Its protein is CASSSQGGNTEAFF. This chain links TRBV7-9 with TRBJ1-1; TRBD1 agrees at 8 bases. V shed 4 bases, J shed 1 base, and the junction held 2 bases outside the gene matches. Germline CDR1 and CDR2: SEHNR and FQNEAQ (reference sequence). This CDR3 is 14 amino acids long.

This clone was counted only a few times. The rearrangement uses TRBV30 and TRBJ1-1; TRBD1 agrees at 8 bases. The CDR3 runs to 18 residues. Germline CDR1 is GTSNPN and CDR2 is SVGIG (reference sequence). V shed 0 bases, J shed 3 bases, and the junction held 15 bases outside the gene matches. The CDR3 sequence is CAWSVNLSLDREYTEAFF. CDR3 bases: TGTGCCTGGAGTGTAAATTTGAGTTTGGACAGGGAATACACTGAAGCTTTCTTT.

The V and J genes are TRBV5-1 and TRBJ2-3, with TRBD1 matching 7 bases. Germline V gives CDR1 SGHRS, CDR2 YFSETQ. The CDR3 contains 13 residues. J was trimmed by 6 bases and V by 4 bases; bases with no gene match: 5. The CDR3 spells CASSPDRVDTQYF. In DNA, the CDR3 is TGCGCCAGCAGCCCCGACAGGGTCGATACGCAGTATTTT.

The V gene is TRBV3-1 (or the pseudogene TRBV3-2), the J gene TRBJ2-7, with no clear D. Trimming shortened V by 0 bases and J by 6 bases, and 9 bases separated the two germline ends. This CDR3 has 13 residues. CDR1 is LGHDT, CDR2 YNNKEL, per germline (reference sequence). DNA of the CDR3: TGTGCCAGCAGCCAAGAAGGAGTAATCGAGCAGTACTTC. Translating it yields CASSQEGVIEQYF.

The chain uses TRBV9 and TRBJ2-7; D is undetermined. Germline loops: CDR1 SGDLS, CDR2 YYNGEE. The ends were cut back, 0 bases at V and 6 bases at J, with 13 bases in the middle. CDR3 size: 14 residues. The CDR3 DNA reads as TGTGCCAGCAGCGTAGCCCCTGAGGTGAGCGAGCAGTACTTC. It encodes CASSVAPEVSEQYF.

This clone has more than one count but fewer than ten. V and J are TRBV19 and TRBJ1-1; 8 nucleotides agree with TRBD1. With 5 bases clipped from V and 1 base from J, the junction kept 3 bases outside the gene matches. This CDR3 contains 14 residues. Germline V gene sequence: CDR1 LNHDA, CDR2 SQIVND (reference sequence). The CDR3 spells CASSYGTGNTEAFF. The CDR3 nucleotides read TGTGCCAGTAGTTACGGGACAGGGAACACTGAAGCTTTCTTT.